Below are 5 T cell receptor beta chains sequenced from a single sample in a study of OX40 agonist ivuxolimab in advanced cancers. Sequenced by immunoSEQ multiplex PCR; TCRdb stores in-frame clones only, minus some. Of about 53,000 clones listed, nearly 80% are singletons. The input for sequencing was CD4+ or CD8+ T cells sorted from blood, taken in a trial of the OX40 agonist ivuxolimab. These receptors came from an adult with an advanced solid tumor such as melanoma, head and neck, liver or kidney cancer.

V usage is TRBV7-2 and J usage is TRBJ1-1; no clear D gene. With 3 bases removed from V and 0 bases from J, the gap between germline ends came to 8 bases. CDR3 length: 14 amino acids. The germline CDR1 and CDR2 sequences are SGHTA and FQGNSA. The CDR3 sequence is CASSLWAMNTEAFF. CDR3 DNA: TGTGCCAGCAGCTTGTGGGCTATGAACACTGAAGCTTTCTTT.

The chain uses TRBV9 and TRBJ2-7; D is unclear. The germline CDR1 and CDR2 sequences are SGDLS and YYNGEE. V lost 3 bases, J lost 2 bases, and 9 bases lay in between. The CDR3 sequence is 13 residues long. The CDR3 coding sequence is TGTGCCAGCAGCGACCACTGGACCTACGAGCAGTACTTC. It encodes CASSDHWTYEQYF.

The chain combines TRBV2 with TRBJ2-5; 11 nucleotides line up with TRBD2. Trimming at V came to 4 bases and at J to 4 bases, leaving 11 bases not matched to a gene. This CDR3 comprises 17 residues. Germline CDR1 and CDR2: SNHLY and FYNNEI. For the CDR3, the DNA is TGTGCCAGCAGTGCCTCATTAGCGGGAGGGCGTCTAGAGACCCAGTACTTC. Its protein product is CASSASLAGGRLETQYF. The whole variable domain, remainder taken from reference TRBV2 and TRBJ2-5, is EPEVTQTPSHQVTQMGQEVILRCVPISNHLYFYWYRQILGQKVEFLVSFYNNEISEKSEIFDDQFSVERPDGSNFTLKIRSTKLEDSAMYFCASSASLAGGRLETQYFGPGTRLLVL.

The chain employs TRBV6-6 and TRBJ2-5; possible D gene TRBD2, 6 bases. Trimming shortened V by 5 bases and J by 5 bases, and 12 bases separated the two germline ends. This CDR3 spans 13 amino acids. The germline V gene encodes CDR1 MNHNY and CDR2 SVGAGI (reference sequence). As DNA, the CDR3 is TGTGCCAGCAGTCGCGGGAAGCAGGAGACCCAGTACTTC. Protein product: CASSRGKQETQYF.

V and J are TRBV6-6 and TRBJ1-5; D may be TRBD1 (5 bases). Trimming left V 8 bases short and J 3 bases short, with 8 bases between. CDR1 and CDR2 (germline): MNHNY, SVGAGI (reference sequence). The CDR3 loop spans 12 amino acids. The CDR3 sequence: CASEGNNQPQHF. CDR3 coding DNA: TGTGCCAGCGAGGGGAACAATCAGCCCCAGCATTTT.